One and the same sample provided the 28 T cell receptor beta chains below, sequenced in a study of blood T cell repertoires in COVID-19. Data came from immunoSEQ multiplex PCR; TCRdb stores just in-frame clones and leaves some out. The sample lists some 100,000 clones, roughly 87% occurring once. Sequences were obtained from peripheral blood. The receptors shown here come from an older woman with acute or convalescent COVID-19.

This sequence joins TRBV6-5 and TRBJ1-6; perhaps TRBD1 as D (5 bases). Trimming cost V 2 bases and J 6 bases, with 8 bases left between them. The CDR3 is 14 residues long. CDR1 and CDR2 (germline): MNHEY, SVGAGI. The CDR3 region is CASSYGQGNSPLHF. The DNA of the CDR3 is TGTGCCAGCAGTTACGGCCAGGGTAATTCACCCCTCCACTTT.

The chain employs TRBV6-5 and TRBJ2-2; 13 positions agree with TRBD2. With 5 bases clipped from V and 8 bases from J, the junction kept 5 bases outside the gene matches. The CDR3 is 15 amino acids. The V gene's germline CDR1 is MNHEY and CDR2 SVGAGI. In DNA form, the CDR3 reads TGTGCCAGCAGTCCGGGACTAGCGGGATTGGGGGAGCTGTTTTTT. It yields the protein CASSPGLAGLGELFF.

CDR3 sequence (DNA): TGTGCCAGCAGCCAAGATCTAGCGCCGGGGGGCTACACCTTC. Protein sequence: CASSQDLAPGGYTF. The V call is TRBV4-2, the J call TRBJ1-2, with D unclear. This CDR3 spans 14 amino acids. V lost 0 bases and J lost 8, with 13 bases in between. Germline CDR1 LGHNA, CDR2 YNFKEQ.

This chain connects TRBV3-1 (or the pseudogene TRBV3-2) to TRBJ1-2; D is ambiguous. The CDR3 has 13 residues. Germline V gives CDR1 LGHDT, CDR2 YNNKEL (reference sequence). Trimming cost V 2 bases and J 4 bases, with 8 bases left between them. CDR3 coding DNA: TGTGCCAGCAGCCAACCGAGAGGCTATGGCTACACCTTC. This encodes CASSQPRGYGYTF.

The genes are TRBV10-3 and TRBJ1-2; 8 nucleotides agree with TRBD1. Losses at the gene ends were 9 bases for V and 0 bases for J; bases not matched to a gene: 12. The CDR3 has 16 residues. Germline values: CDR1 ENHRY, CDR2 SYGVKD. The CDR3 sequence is CAIQGRQGATNYGYTF. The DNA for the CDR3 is TGTGCCATACAAGGGCGTCAGGGGGCTACTAACTATGGCTACACCTTC.

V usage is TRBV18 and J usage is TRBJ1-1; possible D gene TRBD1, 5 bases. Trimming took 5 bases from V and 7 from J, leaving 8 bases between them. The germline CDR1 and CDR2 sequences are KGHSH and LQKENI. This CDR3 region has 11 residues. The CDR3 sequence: CASSSDSEAFF. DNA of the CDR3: TGTGCCAGCTCATCCGACAGTGAAGCTTTCTTT.

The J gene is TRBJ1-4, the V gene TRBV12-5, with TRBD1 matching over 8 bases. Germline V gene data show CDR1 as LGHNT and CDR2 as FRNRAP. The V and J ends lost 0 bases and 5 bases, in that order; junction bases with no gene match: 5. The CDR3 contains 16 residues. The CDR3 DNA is TGTGCTAGTGGTTTGGTACTCAGGGGGCGGAATGAAAAACTGTTTTTT. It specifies CASGLVLRGRNEKLFF.

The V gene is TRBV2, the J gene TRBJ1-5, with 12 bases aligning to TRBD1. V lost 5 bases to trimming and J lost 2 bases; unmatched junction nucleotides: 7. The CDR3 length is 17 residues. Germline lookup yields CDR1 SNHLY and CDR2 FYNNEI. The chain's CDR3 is CASSPGQGASGNQPQHF. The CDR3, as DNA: TGTGCCAGCAGTCCGGGACAGGGGGCTAGTGGCAATCAGCCCCAGCATTTT.

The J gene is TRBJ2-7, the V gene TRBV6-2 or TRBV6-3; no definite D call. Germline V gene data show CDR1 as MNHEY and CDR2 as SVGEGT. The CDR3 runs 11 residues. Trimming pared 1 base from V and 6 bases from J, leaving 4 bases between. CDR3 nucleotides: TGTGCCAGCAGTTACTTGGCCGAGCAGTACGTC. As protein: CASSYLAEQYV.

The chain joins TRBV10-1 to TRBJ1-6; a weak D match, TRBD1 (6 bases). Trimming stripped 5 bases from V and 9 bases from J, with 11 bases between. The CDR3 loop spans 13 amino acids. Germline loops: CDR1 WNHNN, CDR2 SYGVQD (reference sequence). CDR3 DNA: TGCGCCAGCAGTCCCGGGACACCTTCACCCCTCCACTTT. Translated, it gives CASSPGTPSPLHF.

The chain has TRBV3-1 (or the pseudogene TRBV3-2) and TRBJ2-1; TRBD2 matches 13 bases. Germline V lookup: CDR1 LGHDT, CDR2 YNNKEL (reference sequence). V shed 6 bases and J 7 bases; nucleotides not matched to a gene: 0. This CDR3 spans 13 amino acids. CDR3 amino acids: CASRTSGGNEQFF. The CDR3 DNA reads TGTGCCAGCAGGACTAGCGGGGGGAATGAGCAGTTCTTC.

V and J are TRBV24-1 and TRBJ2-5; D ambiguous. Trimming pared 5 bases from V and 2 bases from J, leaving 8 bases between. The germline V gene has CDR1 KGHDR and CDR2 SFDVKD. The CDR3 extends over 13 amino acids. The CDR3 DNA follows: TGTGCCACCAGTGGCCCCGGTCAAGAGACCCAGTACTTC. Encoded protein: CATSGPGQETQYF.

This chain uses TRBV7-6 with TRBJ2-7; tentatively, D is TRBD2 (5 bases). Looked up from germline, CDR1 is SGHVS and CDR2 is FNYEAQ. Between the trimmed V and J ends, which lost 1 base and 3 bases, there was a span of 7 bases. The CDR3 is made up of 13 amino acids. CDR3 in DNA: TGTGCCAGCAGCTTAGATGAGGGCTACGAGCAGTACGTC. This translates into CASSLDEGYEQYV.

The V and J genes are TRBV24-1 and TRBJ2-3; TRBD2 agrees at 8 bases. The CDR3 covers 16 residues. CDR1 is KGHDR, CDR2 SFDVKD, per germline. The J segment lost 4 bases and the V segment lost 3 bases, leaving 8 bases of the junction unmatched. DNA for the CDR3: TGTGCCACCAGTGATCCCGGGACTAGTAAGTCAGATACGCAGTATTTT. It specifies CATSDPGTSKSDTQYF.

This CDR3 is CASSVSGPLGEPQHF. As DNA, the CDR3 is TGTGCCAGCAGTGTATCAGGGCCACTTGGGGAGCCCCAGCATTTT. This rearrangement joins TRBV2 to TRBJ1-5; tentative D call: TRBD1 (5 bases). Trimming took off 4 bases at V and 8 bases at J, with 18 bases between the two ends. The CDR3 has 15 residues. Germline V gene data show CDR1 as SNHLY and CDR2 as FYNNEI.

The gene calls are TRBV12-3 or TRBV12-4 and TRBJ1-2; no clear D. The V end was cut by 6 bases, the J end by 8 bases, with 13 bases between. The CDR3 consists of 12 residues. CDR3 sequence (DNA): TGTGCCAGCAGGAGTCTGTTGATGGGCTACACCTTC. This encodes CASRSLLMGYTF.

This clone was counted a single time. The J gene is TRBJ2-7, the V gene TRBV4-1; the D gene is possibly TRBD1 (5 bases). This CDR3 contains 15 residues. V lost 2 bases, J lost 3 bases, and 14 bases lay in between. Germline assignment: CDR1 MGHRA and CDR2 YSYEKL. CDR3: CASSQPGRGIYEQYF. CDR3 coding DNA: TGCGCCAGCAGCCAACCAGGAAGGGGAATCTACGAGCAGTACTTC.

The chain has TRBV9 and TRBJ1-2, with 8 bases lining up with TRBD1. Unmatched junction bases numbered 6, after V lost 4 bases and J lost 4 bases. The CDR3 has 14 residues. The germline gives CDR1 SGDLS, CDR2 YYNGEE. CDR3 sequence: CASSPGTGAYGYTF. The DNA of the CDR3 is TGTGCCAGCAGCCCCGGGACAGGAGCCTATGGCTACACCTTC.

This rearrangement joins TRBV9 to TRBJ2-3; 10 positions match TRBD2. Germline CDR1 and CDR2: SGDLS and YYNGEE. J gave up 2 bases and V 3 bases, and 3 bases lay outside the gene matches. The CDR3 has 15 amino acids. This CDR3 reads CASSAGTSATDTQYF. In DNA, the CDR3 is TGTGCCAGCAGCGCGGGGACTAGCGCCACAGATACGCAGTATTTT.

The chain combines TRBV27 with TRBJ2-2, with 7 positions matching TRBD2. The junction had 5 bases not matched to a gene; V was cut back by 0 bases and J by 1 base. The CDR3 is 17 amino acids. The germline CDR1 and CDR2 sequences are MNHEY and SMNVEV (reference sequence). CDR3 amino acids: CASSLSPSGMNTGELFF. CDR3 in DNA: TGTGCCAGCAGTTTATCCCCCAGCGGGATGAACACCGGGGAGCTGTTTTTT.

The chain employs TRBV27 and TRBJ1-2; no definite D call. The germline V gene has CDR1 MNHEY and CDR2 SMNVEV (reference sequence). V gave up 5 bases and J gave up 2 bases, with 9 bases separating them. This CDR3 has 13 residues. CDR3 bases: TGTGCCAGCAGTCAGAGAGGGAACTATGGCTACACCTTC. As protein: CASSQRGNYGYTF.

The CDR3, as DNA: TGTGCCAGCAGTTTCGGGGGACTAGCGGGTCCAAGGGTGCAGTATTTT. Amino acid sequence: CASSFGGLAGPRVQYF. This chain joins TRBV27 and TRBJ2-3; 12 bases are shared with TRBD2. This CDR3 is 16 amino acids long. Trimming at V came to 3 bases and at J to 11 bases, leaving 12 bases not matched to a gene. Germline CDR1 and CDR2: MNHEY and SMNVEV (reference sequence).

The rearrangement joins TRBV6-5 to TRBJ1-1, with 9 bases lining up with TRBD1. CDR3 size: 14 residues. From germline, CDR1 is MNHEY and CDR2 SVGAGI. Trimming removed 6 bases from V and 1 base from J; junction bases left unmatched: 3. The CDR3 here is CASSQDRGNTEAFF. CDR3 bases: TGTGCCAGCAGCCAGGACAGGGGGAACACTGAAGCTTTCTTT.

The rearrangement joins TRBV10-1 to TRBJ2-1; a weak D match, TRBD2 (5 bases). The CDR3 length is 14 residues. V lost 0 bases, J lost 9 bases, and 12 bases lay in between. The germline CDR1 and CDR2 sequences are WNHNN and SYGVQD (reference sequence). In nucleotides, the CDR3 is TGCGCCAGCAGTGAGTCGAATAGCGTGCTTGAGCAGTTCTTC. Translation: CASSESNSVLEQFF.

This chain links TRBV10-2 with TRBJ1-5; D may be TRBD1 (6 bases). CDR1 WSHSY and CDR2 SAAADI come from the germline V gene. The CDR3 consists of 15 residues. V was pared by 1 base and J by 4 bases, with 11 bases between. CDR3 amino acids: CASSELPGTNQPQHF. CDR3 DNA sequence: TGCGCCAGCAGTGAGTTACCAGGGACAAATCAGCCCCAGCATTTT.

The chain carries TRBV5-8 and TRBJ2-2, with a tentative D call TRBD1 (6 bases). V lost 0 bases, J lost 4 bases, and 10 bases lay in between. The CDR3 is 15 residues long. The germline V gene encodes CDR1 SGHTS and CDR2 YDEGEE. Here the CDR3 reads CASSLAGQGTGELFF. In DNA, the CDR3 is TGTGCCAGCAGCTTGGCGGGACAAGGCACCGGGGAGCTGTTTTTT.

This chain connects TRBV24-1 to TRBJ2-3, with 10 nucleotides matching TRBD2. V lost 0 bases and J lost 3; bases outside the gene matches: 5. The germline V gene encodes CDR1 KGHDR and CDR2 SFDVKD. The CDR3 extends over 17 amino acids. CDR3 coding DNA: TGTGCCACCAGTGATTTGGGGGCTAGCGGGAGTACAGATACGCAGTATTTT. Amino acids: CATSDLGASGSTDTQYF.

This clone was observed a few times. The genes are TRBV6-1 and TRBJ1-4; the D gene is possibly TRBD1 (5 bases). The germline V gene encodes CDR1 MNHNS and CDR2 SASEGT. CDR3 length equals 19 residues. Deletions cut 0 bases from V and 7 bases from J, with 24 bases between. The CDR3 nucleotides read TGTGCCAGCAGTGAAGCGAGGTACAACCAGGAGCTGGGGGGTGAAAAACTGTTTTTT. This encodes CASSEARYNQELGGEKLFF.